This passage covers 4 T cell receptor beta chains from one sample sequenced in a study of OX40 agonist ivuxolimab in advanced cancers. The protocol was immunoSEQ multiplex PCR, while the TCRdb copy is restricted to in-frame clones and leaves out a portion. The sample records approximately 28,000 clones, 86% being singletons. Source: CD4+ or CD8+ T cells sorted from blood, taken in a trial of the OX40 agonist ivuxolimab. These receptors were taken from an adult with an advanced solid tumor such as melanoma, head and neck, liver or kidney cancer.

The gene calls are TRBV9 and TRBJ2-1, with D uncertain. V lost 0 bases and J lost 5, with 9 bases in between. The V gene's germline CDR1 is SGDLS and CDR2 YYNGEE. CDR3 size: 14 residues. Here the CDR3 reads CASSVVTGNNEQFF. CDR3 in DNA: TGTGCCAGCAGCGTAGTAACTGGCAACAATGAGCAGTTCTTC.

The chain employs TRBV2 and TRBJ2-7; D possibly corresponds to TRBD2 (5 bases). Germline values: CDR1 SNHLY, CDR2 FYNNEI. Trimming removed 5 bases at V and 6 bases at J, with 17 bases between. This CDR3 has 14 residues. The CDR3 region is CASSSGIGYGEQYF. Here the CDR3 DNA reads TGTGCCAGCAGTTCCGGGATAGGGTATGGCGAGCAGTACTTC.

The CDR3 reads CASSEFGQGPGNTIYF. CDR3 nucleotides: TGTGCCAGCAGTGAATTTGGACAGGGTCCTGGAAACACCATATATTTT. V is TRBV6-1 and J is TRBJ1-3, with 8 positions matching TRBD1. Germline trimming cut 2 bases from V and 2 bases from J; bases unmatched to any gene: 5. In germline, CDR1 is MNHNS, CDR2 SASEGT. The CDR3 is 16 residues long.

The rearrangement uses TRBV30 and TRBJ2-5; 9 bases are shared with TRBD2. This CDR3 contains 15 residues. V gave up 2 bases and J gave up 4 bases; unmatched junction bases: 8. CDR1 and CDR2 from the germline V gene are GTSNPN and SVGIG (reference sequence). The CDR3 region has the DNA TGTGCCTGGAGTATGTGGCGGGAGGGTAGAGAGACCCAGTACTTC. It codes for CAWSMWREGRETQYF. The whole variable domain, remainder taken from reference TRBV30 and TRBJ2-5, is SQTIHQWPATLVQPVGSPLSLECTVEGTSNPNLYWYRQAAGRGLQLLFYSVGIGQISSEVPQNLSASRPQDRQFILSSKKLLLSDSGFYLCAWSMWREGRETQYFGPGTRLLVL.